This T cell receptor beta chain was observed in a study of cytomegalovirus exposure and HLA in healthy donors. With 60 Vbeta and 13 Jbeta primers, the PCR was carried out. Assay used: immunoSEQ multiplex PCR; TCRdb lists only in-frame clones, some missing. The table has some 120,000 clones, around 75% seen once. The study's findings and limits: CMV serostatus alone was available as immune exposure information.

Per germline, CDR1 SNHLY and CDR2 FYNNEI. V gave up 3 bases and J gave up 3 bases, with 11 bases separating them. The CDR3 spans 14 residues. As to this clone: Its antigen is unknown.

The study sampled nominally healthy donors, though unrecorded immune exposures were likely. This sequence originates from a woman aged 45 to 65 in good health and CMV-seropositive. Sequenced: PBMCs. The chain is built from TRBV2 and TRBJ1-1; no reliable D call. In DNA, the CDR3 is TGTGCCAGCAGTGAGTGGAGTATGGACACTGAAGCTTTCTTT. Protein product: CASSEWSMDTEAFF. Filled out from reference TRBV2 and TRBJ1-1, the complete variable domain reads EPEVTQTPSHQVTQMGQEVILRCVPISNHLYFYWYRQILGQKVEFLVSFYNNEISEKSEIFDDQFSVERPDGSNFTLKIRSTKLEDSAMYFCASSEWSMDTEAFFGQGTRLTVV.